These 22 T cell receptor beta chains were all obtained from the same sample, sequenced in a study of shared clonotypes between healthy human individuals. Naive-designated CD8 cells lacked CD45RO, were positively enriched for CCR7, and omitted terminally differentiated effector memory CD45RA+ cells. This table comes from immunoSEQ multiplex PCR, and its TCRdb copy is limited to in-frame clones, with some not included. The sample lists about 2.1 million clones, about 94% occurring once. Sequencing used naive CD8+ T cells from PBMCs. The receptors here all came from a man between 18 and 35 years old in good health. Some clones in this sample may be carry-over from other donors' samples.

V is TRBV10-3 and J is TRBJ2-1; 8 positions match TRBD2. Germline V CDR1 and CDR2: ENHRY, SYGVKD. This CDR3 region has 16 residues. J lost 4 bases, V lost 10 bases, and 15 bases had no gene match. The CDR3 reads CATLGQRGYNYNEQFF. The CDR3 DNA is TGTGCCACTCTAGGCCAGCGGGGGTATAATTACAATGAGCAGTTCTTC.

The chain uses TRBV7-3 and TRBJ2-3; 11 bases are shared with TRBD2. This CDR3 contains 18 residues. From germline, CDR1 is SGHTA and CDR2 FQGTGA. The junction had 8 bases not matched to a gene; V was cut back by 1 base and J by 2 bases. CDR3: CASSLNPTSGKYTDTQYF. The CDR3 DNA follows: TGTGCCAGCAGCTTAAACCCGACTAGCGGGAAATACACAGATACGCAGTATTTT.

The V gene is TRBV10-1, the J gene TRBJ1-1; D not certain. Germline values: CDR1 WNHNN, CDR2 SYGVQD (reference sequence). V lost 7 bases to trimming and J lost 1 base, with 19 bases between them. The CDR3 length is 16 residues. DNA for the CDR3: TGCGCCAGCACGACGAGGCGTGGCCAACAGAACACTGAAGCTTTCTTT. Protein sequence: CASTTRRGQQNTEAFF.

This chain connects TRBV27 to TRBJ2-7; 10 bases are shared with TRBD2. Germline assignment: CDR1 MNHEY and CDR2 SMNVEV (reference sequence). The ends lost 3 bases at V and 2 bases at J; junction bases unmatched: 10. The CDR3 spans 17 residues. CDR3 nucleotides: TGTGCCAGCAGTTTTCTCTGGGGGACTAGCGATACCTACGAGCAGTACTTC. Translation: CASSFLWGTSDTYEQYF.

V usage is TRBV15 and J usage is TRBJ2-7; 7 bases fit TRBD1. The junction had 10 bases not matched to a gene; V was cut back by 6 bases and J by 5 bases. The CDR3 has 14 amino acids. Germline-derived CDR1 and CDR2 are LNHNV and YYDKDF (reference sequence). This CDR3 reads CATSMTTGNHEQYF. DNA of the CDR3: TGTGCCACCAGTATGACGACAGGGAACCACGAGCAGTACTTC.

The DNA for the CDR3 is TGTGCCAGCAGCCCGGGGGGGACAGGGTTTGTGCAGTACTTC. This gives the protein CASSPGGTGFVQYF. This chain connects TRBV7-2 to TRBJ2-7; maybe TRBD1 (9 bases). The CDR3 extends over 14 amino acids. V dropped 5 bases and J dropped 9 bases, with 20 bases sitting between them. Germline CDR1 and CDR2: SGHTA and FQGNSA.

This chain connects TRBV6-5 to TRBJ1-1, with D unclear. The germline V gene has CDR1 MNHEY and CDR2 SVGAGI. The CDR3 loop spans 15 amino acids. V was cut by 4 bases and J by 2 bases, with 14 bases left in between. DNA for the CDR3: TGTGCCAGCAGTTCCCCGTTTCCTACAAACACTGAAGCTTTCTTT. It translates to CASSSPFPTNTEAFF.

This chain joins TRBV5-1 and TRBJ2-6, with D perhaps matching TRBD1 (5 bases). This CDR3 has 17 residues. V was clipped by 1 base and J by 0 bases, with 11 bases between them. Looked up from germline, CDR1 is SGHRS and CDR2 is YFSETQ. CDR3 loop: CASSLNRLASGANVLTF. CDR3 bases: TGCGCCAGCAGCTTGAACAGGCTCGCCTCTGGGGCCAACGTCCTGACTTTC.

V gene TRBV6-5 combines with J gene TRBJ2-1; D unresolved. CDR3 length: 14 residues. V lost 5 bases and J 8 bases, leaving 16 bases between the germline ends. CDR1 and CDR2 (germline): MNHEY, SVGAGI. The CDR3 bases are TGTGCCAGCAGTCGGAGACCCAGCCGGGATGAGCAGTTCTTC. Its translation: CASSRRPSRDEQFF.

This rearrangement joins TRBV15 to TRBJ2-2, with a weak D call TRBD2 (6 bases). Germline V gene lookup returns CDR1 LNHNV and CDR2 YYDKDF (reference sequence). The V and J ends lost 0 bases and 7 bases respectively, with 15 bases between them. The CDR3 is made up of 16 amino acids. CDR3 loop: CATSRDTSRGNGELFF. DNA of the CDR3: TGTGCCACCAGCAGAGATACATCCCGGGGGAACGGGGAGCTGTTTTTT. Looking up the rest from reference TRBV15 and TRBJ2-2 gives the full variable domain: DAMVIQNPRYQVTQFGKPVTLSCSQTLNHNVMYWYQQKSSQAPKLLFHYYDKDFNNEADTPDNFQSRRPNTSFCFLDIRSPGLGDTAMYLCATSRDTSRGNGELFFGEGSRLTVL.

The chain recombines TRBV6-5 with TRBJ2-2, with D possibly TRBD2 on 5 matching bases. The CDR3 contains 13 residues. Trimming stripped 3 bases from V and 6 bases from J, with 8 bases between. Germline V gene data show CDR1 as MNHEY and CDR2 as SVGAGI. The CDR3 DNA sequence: TGTGCCAGCAGTTATTATAGCGCCGGGGAGCTGTTTTTT. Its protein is CASSYYSAGELFF.

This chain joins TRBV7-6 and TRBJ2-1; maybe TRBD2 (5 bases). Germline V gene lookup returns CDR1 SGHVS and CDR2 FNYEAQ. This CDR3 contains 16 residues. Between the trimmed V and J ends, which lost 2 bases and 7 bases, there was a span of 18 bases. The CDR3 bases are TGTGCCAGCAGCTTACGTGCGGGTTCTAGAGCGAATGAGCAGTTCTTC. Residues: CASSLRAGSRANEQFF.

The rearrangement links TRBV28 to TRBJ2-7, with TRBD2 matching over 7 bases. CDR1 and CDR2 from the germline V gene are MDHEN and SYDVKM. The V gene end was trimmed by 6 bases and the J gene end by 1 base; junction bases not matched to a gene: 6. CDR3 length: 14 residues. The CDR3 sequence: CASRPAGSSYEQYF. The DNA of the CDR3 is TGTGCCAGCAGACCAGCGGGATCGTCCTACGAGCAGTACTTC.

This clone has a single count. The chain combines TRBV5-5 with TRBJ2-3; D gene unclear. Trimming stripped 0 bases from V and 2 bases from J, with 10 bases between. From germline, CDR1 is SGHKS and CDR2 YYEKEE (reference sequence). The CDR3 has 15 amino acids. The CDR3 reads CASSLAAQPTDTQYF. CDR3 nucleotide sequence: TGTGCCAGCAGCTTGGCGGCCCAGCCCACAGATACGCAGTATTTT.

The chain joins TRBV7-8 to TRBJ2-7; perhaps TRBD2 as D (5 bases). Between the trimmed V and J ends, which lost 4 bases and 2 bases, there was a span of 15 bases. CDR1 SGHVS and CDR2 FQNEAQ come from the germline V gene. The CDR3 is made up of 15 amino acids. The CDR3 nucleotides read TGTGCCAGCAGCTATTACGCAGGAGGACCCTACGAGCAGTACTTC. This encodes CASSYYAGGPYEQYF.

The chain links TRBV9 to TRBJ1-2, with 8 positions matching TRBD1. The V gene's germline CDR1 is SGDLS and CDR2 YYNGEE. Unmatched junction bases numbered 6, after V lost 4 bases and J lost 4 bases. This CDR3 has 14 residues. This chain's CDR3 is CASSSQTGVYGYTF. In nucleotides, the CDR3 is TGTGCCAGCAGCTCGCAGACAGGGGTCTATGGCTACACCTTC.

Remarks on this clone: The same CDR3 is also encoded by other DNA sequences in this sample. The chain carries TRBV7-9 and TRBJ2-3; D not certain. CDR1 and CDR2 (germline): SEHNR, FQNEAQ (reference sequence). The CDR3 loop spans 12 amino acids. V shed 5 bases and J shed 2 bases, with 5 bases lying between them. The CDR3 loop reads CASSPFTDTQYF. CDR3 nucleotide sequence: TGTGCCAGCAGCCCTTTCACAGATACGCAGTATTTT.

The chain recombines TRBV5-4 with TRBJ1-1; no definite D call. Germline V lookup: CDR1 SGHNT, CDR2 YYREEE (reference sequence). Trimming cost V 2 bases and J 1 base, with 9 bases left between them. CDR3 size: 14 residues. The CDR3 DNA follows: TGTGCCAGCAGCTTTGGTTGGGGGAACACTGAAGCTTTCTTT. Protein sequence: CASSFGWGNTEAFF.

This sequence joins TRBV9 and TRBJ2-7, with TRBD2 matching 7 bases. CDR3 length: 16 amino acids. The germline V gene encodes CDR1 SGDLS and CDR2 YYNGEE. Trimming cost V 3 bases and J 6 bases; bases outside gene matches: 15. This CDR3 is CASSGGSERETSEQYF. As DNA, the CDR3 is TGTGCCAGCAGCGGGGGGTCTGAGCGGGAAACTAGCGAGCAGTACTTC.

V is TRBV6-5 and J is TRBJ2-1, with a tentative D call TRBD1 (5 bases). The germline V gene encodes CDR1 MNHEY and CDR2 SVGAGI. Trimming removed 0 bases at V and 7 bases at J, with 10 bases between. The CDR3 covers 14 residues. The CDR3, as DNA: TGTGCCAGCAGTTACTCGACAGTGGAGAATGAGCAGTTCTTC. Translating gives CASSYSTVENEQFF.

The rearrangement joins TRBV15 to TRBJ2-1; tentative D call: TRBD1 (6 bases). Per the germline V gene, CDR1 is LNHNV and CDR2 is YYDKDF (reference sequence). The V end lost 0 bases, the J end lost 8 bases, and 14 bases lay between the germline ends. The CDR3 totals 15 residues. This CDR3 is CATSRDYTGNHEQFF. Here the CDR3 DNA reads TGTGCCACCAGCAGAGATTATACAGGGAACCATGAGCAGTTCTTC. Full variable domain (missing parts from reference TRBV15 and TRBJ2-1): DAMVIQNPRYQVTQFGKPVTLSCSQTLNHNVMYWYQQKSSQAPKLLFHYYDKDFNNEADTPDNFQSRRPNTSFCFLDIRSPGLGDTAMYLCATSRDYTGNHEQFFGPGTRLTVL.

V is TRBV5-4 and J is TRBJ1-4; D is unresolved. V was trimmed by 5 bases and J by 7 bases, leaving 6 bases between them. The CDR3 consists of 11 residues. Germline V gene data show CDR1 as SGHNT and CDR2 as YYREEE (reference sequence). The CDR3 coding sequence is TGTGCCAGCAGTGAGGGTGAAAAACTGTTTTTT. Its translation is CASSEGEKLFF.